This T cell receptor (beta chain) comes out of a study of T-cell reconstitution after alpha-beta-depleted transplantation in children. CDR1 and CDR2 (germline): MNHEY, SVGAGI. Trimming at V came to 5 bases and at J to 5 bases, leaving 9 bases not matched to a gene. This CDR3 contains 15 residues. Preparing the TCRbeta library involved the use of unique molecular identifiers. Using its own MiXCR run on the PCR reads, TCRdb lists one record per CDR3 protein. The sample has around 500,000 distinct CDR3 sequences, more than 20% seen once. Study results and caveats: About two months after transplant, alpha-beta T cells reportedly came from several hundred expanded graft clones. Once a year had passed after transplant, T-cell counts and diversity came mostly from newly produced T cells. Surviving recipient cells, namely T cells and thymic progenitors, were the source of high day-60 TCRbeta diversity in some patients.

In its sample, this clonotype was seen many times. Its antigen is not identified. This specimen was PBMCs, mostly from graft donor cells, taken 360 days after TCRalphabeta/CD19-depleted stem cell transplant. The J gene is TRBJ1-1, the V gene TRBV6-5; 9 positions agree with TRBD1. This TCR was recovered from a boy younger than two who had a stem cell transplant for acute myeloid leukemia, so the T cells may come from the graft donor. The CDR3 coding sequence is TGTGCCAGCAGTAGGTCACAGGGGGCGCGTACTGAAGCTTTCTTT. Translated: CASSRSQGARTEAFF.